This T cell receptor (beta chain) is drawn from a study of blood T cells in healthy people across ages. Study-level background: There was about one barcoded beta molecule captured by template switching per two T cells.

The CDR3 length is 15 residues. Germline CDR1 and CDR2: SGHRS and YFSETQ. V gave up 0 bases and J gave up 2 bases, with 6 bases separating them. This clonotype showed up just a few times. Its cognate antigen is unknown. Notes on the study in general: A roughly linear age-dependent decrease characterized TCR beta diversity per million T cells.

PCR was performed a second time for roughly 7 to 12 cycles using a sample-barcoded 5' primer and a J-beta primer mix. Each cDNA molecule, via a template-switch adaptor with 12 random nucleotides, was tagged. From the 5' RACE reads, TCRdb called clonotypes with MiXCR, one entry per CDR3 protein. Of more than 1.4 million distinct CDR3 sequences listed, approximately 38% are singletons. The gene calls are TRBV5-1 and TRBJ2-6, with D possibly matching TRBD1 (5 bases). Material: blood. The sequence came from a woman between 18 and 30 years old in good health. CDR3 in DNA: TGCGCCAGCAGCTTGGTAGGGGCTGGGGCCAACGTCCTGACTTTC. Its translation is CASSLVGAGANVLTF.